Sequencing of this T cell receptor (beta chain) was carried out in a study of blood T cell repertoires in COVID-19. At the level of the study: Samples representing acute and convalescent COVID-19 were sourced from the United States, Italy and Spain.

Data came from immunoSEQ multiplex PCR; TCRdb stores just in-frame clones and leaves some out. The sample has a few hundred thousand clones; roughly 90% are singletons. The specimen sequenced was peripheral blood. This receptor was taken from a woman in her 30s with COVID-19, enrolled during active disease.

The CDR3 loop reads CATRRWTGVTEAFF. In nucleotides, the CDR3 is TGTGCCACCCGACGGTGGACAGGGGTAACTGAAGCTTTCTTT. The V gene is TRBV7-2, the J gene TRBJ1-1; TRBD1 aligns across 9 bases. Trimming took 10 bases from V and 5 from J; bases not matched to a gene: 11. There are 14 residues in the CDR3. The germline gives CDR1 SGHTA, CDR2 FQGNSA.